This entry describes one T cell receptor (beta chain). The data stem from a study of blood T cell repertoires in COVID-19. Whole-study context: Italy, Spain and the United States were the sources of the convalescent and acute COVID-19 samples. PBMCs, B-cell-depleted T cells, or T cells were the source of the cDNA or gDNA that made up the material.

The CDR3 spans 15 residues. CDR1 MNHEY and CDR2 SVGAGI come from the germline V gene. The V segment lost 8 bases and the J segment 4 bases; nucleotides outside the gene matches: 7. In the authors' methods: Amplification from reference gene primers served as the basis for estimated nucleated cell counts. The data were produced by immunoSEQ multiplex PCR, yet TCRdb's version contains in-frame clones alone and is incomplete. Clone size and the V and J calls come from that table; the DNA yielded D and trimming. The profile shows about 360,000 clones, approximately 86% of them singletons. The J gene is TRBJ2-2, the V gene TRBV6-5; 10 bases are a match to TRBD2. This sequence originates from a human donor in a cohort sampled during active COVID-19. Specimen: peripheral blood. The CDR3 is CASAASGSGTGELFF. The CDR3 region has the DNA TGTGCCAGCGCCGCTAGCGGGAGTGGCACCGGGGAGCTGTTTTTT.